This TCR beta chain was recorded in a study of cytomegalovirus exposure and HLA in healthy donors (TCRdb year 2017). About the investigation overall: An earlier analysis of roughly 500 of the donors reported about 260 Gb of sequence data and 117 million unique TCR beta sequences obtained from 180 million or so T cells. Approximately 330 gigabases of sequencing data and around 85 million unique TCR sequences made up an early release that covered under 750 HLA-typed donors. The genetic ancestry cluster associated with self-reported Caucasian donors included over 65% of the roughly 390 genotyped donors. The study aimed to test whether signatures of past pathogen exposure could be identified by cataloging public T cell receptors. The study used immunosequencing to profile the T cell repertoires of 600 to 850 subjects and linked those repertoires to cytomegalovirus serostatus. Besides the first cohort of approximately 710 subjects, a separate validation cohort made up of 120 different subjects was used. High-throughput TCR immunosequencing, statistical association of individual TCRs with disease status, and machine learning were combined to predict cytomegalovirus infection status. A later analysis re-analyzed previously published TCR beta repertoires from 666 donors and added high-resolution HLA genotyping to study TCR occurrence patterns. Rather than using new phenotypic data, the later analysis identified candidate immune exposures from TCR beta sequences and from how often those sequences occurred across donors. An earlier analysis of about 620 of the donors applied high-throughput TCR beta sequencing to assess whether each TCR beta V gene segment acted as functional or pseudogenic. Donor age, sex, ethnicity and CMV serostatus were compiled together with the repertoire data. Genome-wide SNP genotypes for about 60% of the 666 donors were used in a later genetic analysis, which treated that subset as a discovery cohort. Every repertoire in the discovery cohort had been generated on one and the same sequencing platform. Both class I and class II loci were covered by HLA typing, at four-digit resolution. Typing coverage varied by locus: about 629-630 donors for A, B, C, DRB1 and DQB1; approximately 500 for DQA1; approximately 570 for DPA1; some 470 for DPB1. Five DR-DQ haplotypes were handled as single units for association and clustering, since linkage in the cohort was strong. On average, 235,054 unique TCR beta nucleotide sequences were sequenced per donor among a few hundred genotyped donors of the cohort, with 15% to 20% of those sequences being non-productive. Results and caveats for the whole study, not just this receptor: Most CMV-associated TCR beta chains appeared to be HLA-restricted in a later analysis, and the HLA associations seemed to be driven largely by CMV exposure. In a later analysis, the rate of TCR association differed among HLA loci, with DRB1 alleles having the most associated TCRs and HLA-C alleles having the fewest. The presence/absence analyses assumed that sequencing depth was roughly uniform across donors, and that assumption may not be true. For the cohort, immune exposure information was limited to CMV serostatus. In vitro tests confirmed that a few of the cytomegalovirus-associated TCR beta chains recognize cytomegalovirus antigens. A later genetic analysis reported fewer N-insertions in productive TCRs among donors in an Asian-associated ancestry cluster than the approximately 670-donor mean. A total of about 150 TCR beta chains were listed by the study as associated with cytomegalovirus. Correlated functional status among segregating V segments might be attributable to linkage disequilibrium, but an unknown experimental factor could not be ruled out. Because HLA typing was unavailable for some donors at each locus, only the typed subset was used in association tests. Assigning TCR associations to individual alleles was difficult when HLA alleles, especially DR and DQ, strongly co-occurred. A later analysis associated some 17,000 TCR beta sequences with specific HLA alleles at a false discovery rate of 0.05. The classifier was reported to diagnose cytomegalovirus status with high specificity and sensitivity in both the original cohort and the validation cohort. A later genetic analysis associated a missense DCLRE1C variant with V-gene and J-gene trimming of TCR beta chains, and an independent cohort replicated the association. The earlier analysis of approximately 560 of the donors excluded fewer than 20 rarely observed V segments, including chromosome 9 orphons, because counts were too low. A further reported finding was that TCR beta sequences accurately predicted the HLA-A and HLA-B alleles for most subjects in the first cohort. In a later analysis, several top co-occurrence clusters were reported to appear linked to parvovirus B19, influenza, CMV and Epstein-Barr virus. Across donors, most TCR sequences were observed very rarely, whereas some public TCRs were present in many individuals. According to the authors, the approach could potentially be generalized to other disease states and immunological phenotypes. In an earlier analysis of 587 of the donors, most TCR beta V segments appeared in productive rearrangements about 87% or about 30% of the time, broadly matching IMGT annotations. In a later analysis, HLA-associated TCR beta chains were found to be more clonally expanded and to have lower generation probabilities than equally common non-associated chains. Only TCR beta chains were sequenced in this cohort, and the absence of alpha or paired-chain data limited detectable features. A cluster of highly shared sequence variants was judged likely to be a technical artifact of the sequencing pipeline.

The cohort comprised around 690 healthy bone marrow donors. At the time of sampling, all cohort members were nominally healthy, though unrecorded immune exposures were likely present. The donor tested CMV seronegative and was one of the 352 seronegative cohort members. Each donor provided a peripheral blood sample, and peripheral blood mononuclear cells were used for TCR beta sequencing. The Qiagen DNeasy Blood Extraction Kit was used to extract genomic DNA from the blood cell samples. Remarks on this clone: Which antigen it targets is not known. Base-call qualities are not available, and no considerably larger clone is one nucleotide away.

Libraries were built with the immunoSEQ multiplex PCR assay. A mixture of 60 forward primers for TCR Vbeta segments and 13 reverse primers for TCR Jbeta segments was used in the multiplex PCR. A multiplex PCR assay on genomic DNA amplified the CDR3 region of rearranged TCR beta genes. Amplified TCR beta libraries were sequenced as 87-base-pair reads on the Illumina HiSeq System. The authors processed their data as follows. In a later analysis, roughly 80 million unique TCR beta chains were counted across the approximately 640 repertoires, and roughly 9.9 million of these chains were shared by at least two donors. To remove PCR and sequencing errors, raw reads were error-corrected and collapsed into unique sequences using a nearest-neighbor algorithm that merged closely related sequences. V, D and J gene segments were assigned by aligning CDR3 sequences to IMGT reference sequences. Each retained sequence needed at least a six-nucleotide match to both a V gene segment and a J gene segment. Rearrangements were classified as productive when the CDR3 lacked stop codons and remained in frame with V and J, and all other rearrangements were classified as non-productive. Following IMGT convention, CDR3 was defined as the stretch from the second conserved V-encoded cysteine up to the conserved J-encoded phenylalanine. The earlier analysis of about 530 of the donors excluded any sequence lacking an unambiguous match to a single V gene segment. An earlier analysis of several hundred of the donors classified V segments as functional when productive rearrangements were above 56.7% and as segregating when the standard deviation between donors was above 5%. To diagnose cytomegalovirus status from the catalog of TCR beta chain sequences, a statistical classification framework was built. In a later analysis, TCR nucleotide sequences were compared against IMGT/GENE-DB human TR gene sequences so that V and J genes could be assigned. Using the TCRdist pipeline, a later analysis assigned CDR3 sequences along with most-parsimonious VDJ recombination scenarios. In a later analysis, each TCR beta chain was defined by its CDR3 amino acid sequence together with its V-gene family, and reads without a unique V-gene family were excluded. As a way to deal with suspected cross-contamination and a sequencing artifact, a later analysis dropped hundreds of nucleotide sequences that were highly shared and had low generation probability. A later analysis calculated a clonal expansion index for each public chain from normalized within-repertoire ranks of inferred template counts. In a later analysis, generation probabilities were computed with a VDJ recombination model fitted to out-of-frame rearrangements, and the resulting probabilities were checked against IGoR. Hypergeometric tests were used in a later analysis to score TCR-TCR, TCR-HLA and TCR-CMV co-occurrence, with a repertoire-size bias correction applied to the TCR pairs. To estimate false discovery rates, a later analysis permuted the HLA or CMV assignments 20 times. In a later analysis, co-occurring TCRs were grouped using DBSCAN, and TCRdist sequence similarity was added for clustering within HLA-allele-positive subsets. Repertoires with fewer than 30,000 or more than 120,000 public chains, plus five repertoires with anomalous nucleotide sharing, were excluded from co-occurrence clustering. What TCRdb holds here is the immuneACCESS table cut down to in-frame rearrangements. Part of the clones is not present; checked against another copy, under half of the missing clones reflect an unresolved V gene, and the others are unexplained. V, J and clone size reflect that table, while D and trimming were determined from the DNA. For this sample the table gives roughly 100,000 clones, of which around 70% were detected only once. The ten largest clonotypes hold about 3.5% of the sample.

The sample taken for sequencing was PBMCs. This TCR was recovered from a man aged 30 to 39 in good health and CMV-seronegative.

Read as DNA, the sequence is TGTGCCAGCTCACCACAACGGGAGGCCAATGAGCAGTTCTTC. It translates as CASSPQREANEQFF. Here the chain combines TRBV18 and TRBJ2-1; a stretch of 7 junction bases matches TRBD2. Unmatched junction bases come to 3, with V trimmed by 1 base and J by 6 bases. CDR1 and CDR2 (KGHSH, LQKENI) derive from the germline V gene. The CDR3 starts with the cysteine, ends with the phenylalanine, and has 14 residues. Only the CDR3 DNA stays, 42 bases, in frame from base 1.